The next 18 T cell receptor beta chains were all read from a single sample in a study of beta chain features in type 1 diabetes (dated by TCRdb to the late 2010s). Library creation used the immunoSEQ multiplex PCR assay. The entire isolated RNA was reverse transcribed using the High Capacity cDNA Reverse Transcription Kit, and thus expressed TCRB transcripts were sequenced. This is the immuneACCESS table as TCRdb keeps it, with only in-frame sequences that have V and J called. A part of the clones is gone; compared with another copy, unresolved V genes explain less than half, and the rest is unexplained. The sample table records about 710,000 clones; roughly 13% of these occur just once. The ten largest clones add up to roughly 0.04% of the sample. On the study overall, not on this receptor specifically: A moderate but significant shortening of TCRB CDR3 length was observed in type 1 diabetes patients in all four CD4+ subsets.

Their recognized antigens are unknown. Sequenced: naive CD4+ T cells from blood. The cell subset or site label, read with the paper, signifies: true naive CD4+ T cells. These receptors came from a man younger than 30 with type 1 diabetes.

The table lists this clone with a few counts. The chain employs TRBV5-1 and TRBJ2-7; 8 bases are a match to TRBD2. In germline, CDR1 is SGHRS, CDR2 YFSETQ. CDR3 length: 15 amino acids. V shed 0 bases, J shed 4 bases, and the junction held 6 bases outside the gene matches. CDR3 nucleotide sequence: TGCGCCAGCAGCTTGGCCAACGGGAGGGCATACGAGCAGTACTTC. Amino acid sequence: CASSLANGRAYEQYF.

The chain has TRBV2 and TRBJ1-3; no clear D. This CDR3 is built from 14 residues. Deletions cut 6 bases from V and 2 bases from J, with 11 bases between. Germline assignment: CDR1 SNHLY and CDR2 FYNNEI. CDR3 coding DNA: TGTGCCAGCAGGGATAGGGTGGCTGGAAACACCATATATTTT. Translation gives CASRDRVAGNTIYF.

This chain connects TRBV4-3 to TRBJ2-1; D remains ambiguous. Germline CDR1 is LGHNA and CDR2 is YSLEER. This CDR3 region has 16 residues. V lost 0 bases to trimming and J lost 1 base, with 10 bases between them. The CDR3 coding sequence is TGCGCCAGCAGCCAAGAAGGGAAGGCGTCCTACAATGAGCAGTTCTTC. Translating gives CASSQEGKASYNEQFF.

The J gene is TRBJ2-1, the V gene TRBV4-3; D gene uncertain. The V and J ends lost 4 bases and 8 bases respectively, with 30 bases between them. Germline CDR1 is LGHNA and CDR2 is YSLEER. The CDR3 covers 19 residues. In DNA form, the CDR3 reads TGCGCCAGCAGCCTCAACCGCCTCACAGCAAGCCTGATGAGACATGAGCAGTTCTTC. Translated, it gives CASSLNRLTASLMRHEQFF.

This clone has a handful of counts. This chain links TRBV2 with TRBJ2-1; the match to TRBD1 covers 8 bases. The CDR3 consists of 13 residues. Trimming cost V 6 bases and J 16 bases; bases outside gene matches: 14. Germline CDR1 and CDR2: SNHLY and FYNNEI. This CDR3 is CASSKGQDRVLFF. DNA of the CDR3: TGTGCCAGCAGCAAAGGCCAGGACAGGGTGTTATTCTTC.

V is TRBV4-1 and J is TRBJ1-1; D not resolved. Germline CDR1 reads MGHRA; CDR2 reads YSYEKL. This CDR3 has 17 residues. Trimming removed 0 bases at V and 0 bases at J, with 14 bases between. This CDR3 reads CASSQERGTSMNTEAFF. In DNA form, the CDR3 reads TGCGCCAGCAGCCAAGAAAGAGGAACGTCCATGAACACTGAAGCTTTCTTT.

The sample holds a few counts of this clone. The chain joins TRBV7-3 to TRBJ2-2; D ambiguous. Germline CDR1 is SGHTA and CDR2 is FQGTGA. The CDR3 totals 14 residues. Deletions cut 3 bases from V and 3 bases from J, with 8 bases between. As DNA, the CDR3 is TGTGCCAGCAGCTTGGCGCTGGACACCGGGGAGCTGTTTTTT. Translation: CASSLALDTGELFF.

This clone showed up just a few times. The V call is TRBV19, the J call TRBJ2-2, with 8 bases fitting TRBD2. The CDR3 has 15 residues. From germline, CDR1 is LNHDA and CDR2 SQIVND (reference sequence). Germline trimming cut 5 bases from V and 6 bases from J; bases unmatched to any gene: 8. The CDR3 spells CASSPQGTRSGELFF. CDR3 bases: TGTGCCAGTAGTCCTCAGGGGACTAGGTCCGGGGAGCTGTTTTTT. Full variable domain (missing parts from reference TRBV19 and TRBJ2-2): DGGITQSPKYLFRKEGQNVTLSCEQNLNHDAMYWYRQDPGQGLRLIYYSQIVNDFQKGDIAEGYSVSREKKESFPLTVTSAQKNPTAFYLCASSPQGTRSGELFFGEGSRLTVL.

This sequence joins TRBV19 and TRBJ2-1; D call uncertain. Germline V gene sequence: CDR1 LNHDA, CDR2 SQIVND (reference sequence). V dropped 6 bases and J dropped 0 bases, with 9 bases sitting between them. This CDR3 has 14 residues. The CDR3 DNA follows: TGTGCCAGTAGCCCACTTAGCTCCTACAATGAGCAGTTCTTC. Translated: CASSPLSSYNEQFF.

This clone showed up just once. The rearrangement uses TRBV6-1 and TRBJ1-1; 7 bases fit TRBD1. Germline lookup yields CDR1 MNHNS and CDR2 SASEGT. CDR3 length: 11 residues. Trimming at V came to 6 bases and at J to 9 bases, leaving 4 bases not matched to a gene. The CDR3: CASRRDSKAFF. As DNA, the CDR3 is TGTGCCAGCAGGAGGGACAGTAAAGCTTTCTTT.

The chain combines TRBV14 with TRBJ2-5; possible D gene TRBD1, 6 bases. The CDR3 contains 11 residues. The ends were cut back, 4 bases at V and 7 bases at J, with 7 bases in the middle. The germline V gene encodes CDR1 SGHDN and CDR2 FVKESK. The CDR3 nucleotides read TGTGCCAGCAGCCTAGGGGGGACCCAGTACTTC. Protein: CASSLGGTQYF.

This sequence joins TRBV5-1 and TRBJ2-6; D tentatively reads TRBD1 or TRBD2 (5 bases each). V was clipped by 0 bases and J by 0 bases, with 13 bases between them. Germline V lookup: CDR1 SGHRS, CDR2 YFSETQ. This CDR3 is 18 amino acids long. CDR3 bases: TGCGCCAGCAGCTTGGGAGGGACGGCAAGCTCTGGGGCCAACGTCCTGACTTTC. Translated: CASSLGGTASSGANVLTF.

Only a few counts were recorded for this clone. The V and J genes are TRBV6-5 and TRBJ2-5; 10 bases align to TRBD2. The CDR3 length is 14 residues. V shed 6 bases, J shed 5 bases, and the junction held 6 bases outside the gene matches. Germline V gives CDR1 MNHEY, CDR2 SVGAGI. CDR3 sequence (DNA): TGTGCCAGCAGCCAGCGGGAGGGCCGCGAGACCCAGTACTTC. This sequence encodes CASSQREGRETQYF.

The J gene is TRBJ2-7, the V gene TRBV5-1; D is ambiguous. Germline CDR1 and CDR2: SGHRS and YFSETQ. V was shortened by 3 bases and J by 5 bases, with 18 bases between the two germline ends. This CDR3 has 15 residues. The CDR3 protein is CASSSRVPPSHEQYF. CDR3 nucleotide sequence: TGCGCCAGCAGCTCCCGGGTCCCACCTTCCCACGAGCAGTACTTC.

The CDR3 protein is CASSPTDRANEQYF. CDR3 bases: TGCGCCAGCAGCCCGACTGACAGGGCCAACGAGCAGTACTTC. J is TRBJ2-7 and V is TRBV4-1; 7 nucleotides align to TRBD1. J gave up 5 bases and V 4 bases, and 8 bases lay outside the gene matches. CDR1 is MGHRA, CDR2 YSYEKL, per germline. The CDR3 has 14 residues.

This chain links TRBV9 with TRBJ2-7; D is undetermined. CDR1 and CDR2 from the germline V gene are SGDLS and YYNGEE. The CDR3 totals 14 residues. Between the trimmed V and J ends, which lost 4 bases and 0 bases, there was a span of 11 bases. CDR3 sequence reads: CASSSRIFSYEQYF. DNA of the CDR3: TGTGCCAGCAGCTCGAGGATTTTCTCCTACGAGCAGTACTTC.

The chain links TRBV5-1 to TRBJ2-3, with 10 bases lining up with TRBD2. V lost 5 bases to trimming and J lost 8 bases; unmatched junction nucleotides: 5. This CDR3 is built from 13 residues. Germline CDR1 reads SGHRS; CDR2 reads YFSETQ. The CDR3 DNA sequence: TGCGCCAGCAGATCGAGCGGGAGGGGTACGCAGTATTTT. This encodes CASRSSGRGTQYF.

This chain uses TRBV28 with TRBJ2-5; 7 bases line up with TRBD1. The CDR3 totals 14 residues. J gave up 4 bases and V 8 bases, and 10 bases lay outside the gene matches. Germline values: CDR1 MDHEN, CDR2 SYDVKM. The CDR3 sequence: CASGDSRIAETQYF. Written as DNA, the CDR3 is TGTGCCAGCGGGGACAGTCGGATTGCAGAGACCCAGTACTTC.